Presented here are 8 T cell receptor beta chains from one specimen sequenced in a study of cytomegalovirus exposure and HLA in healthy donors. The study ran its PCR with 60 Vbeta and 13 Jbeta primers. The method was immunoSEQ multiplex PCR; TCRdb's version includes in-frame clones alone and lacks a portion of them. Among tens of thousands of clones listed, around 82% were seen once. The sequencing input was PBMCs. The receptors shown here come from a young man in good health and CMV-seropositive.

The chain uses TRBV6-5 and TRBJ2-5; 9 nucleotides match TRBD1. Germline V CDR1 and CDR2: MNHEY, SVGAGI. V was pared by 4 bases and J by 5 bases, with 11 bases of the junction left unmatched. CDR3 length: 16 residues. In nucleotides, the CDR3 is TGTGCCAGCAGTTTAATCCCGGGACAGGGTGTTGAGACCCAGTACTTC. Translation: CASSLIPGQGVETQYF.

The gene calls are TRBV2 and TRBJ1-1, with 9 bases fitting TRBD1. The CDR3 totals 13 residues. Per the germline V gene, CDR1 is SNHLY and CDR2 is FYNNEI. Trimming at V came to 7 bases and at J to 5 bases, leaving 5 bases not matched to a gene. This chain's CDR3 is CASTGTGFTEAFF. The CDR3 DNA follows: TGTGCCAGCACCGGGACAGGGTTTACTGAAGCTTTCTTT.

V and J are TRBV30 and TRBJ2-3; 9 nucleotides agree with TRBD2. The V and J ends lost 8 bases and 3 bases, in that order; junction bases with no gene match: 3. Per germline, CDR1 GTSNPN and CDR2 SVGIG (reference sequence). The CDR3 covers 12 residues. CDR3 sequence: CATAGGTDTQYF. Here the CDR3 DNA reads TGTGCCACCGCGGGGGGGACAGATACGCAGTATTTT.

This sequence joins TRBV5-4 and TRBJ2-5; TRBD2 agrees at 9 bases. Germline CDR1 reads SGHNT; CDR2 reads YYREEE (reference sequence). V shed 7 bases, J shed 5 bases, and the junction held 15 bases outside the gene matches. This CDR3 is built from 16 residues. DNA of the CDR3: TGTGCCAGCGCTTCCAGAGGTAGCGGGGGCGGGGAGACCCAGTACTTC. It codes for CASASRGSGGGETQYF. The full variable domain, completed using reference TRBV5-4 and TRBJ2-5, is ETGVTQSPTHLIKTRGQQVTLRCSSQSGHNTVSWYQQALGQGPQFIFQYYREEENGRGNFPPRFSGLQFPNYSSELNVNALELDDSALYLCASASRGSGGGETQYFGPGTRLLVL.

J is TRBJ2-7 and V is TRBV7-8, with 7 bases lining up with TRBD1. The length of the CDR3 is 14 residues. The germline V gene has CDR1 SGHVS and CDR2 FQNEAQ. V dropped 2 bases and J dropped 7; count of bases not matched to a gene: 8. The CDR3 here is CASSLLVVQGEQYF. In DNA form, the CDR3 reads TGTGCCAGCAGCTTACTTGTAGTACAGGGGGAGCAGTACTTC.

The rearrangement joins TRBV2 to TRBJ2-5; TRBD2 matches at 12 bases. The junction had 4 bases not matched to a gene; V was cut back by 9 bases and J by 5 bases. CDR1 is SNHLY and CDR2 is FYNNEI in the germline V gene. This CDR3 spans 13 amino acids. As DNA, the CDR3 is TGTGCCAGGGGACTAGCGGGCGGGGAGACCCAGTACTTC. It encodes CARGLAGGETQYF.

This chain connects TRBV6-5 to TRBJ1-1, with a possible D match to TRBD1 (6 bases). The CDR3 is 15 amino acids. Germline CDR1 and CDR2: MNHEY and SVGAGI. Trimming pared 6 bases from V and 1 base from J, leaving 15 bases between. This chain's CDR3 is CASRIPGTPNTEAFF. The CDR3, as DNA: TGTGCCAGCAGAATCCCCGGGACACCGAACACTGAAGCTTTCTTT.

The CDR3 spells CAWTGQGNSPLHF. The DNA for the CDR3 is TGTGCCTGGACTGGACAGGGGAATTCACCCCTCCACTTT. The gene calls are TRBV30 and TRBJ1-6; TRBD1 matches at 9 bases. The CDR3 has 13 residues. J was trimmed by 7 bases and V by 4 bases; bases with no gene match: 2. Germline-derived CDR1 and CDR2 are GTSNPN and SVGIG (reference sequence).